These T cell receptor beta chains were read from a single sample in a study of graft-versus-host responses after intestinal transplantation. No cognate antigen is known for these TCRs. This table comes from immunoSEQ multiplex PCR, and its TCRdb copy is limited to in-frame clones, with some not included. The sample has roughly 96,000 clones; around nine tenths are singletons. Sequenced material: unstimulated CD8+ T cells sorted from spleen or lymph node cells, taken before intestinal transplant. The receptors shown here come from a human donor who received an intestinal transplant. The conserved cysteine and the conserved F or W are not part of the CDR3 here. The D gene is left open where the match is weak. Clone sizes are given selectively: once, few, many, or a class where the clone is expanded.

D: NA; V: TRBV10-3; size: NA; J: TRBJ1-1; CDR3: AISEESGATNTEAF
D: TRBD1; V: TRBV7-2; size: NA; J: TRBJ2-1; CDR3: ASRHDRVEYNEQF
D: NA; V: TRBV28; size: NA; J: TRBJ2-5; CDR3: ASSLLWGERGETQY
D: TRBD1; V: TRBV5-1; size: NA; J: TRBJ2-3; CDR3: ASSLVRSGTGGTDTQY
D: TRBD2; V: TRBV13; size: NA; J: TRBJ2-7; CDR3: ASSSTGLAGDEQY
D: NA; V: TRBV30; size: NA; J: TRBJ2-6; CDR3: AWGSGAGANVLT
D: NA; V: TRBV4-2; size: NA; J: TRBJ1-3; CDR3: ASSQGFDSYSGNTIY
D: NA; V: TRBV5-1; size: NA; J: TRBJ1-1; CDR3: ASSFLLRDTMNTEAF
D: TRBD1; V: TRBV6-1; size: NA; J: TRBJ1-1; CDR3: ASSGDRGNTEAF
D: TRBD2; V: TRBV5-6; size: once; J: TRBJ2-5; CDR3: ASSQLAGVDQETQY
D: NA; V: TRBV29-1; size: NA; J: TRBJ1-2; CDR3: SAAHYDGYT
D: TRBD2; V: TRBV7-9; size: NA; J: NA; CDR3: ASSKRDQPYEQY
D: NA; V: TRBV18; size: NA; J: TRBJ2-7; CDR3: ASSPGAASNYEQY
D: TRBD1; V: TRBV5-5; size: NA; J: TRBJ1-1; CDR3: ASSSDRGLLGRNTEAF
D: TRBD1; V: TRBV4-1; size: NA; J: TRBJ1-1; CDR3: ASSARQGNTEAF
D: NA; V: TRBV6-1; size: NA; J: TRBJ2-3; CDR3: ASSELGSRAFTDTQY
D: NA; V: TRBV25-1; size: NA; J: TRBJ2-2; CDR3: ASSELGDTGELF
D: TRBD1; V: TRBV15; size: NA; J: TRBJ2-5; CDR3: ATSKPGRGLGETQY
D: TRBD2; V: TRBV27; size: NA; J: TRBJ2-1; CDR3: ASSTSGSYEQF
D: TRBD2; V: TRBV4-1; size: NA; J: TRBJ2-7; CDR3: ASSQETSGGSRDEQY
D: TRBD2; V: TRBV4-1; size: NA; J: TRBJ2-5; CDR3: ASSQGWTSGSGETQY
D: NA; V: TRBV15; size: NA; J: TRBJ1-5; CDR3: ATSMGRGNQPQH
D: NA; V: TRBV5-1; size: NA; J: TRBJ2-3; CDR3: ASSYRLETDTQY
D: TRBD1; V: TRBV6-4; size: NA; J: TRBJ1-6; CDR3: ASSPGQDTSLH
D: NA; V: TRBV2; size: NA; J: TRBJ2-7; CDR3: ASSETSEQY
D: NA; V: TRBV30; size: few; J: TRBJ1-1; CDR3: AWSVYGSTEAF
D: TRBD1; V: TRBV2; size: few; J: TRBJ2-7; CDR3: ASSAWDRHYEQY
D: NA; V: TRBV11-2; size: once; J: TRBJ2-2; CDR3: ASSLKPRTSNTGELF
D: TRBD1; V: TRBV28; size: NA; J: TRBJ1-1; CDR3: ASSLYRGILNTEAF
D: NA; V: TRBV9; size: NA; J: TRBJ1-1; CDR3: ASSAYSGGNTEAF
D: TRBD2; V: TRBV4-1; size: few; J: TRBJ2-7; CDR3: ASSISGGGDEQY
D: NA; V: TRBV5-1; size: NA; J: TRBJ2-1; CDR3: ASSYETVLPIVDEQF
D: TRBD1; V: TRBV9; size: NA; J: TRBJ1-5; CDR3: ASSVTGGRQPQH
D: TRBD1; V: TRBV5-1; size: NA; J: TRBJ2-1; CDR3: ASTPTGSYNEQF
D: TRBD1; V: TRBV27; size: NA; J: TRBJ1-2; CDR3: ASRVDRGYGYT
D: NA; V: TRBV19; size: NA; J: TRBJ1-4; CDR3: ASSPIGGRNEKLF
D: TRBD1; V: TRBV4-1; size: NA; J: TRBJ2-5; CDR3: ASSLLLRGDSLQETQY
D: NA; V: TRBV9; size: NA; J: TRBJ2-1; CDR3: ASSPYSGGRYEQF
D: NA; V: TRBV4-3; size: NA; J: TRBJ2-7; CDR3: ASSPFFGRGSYEQY
D: NA; V: TRBV27; size: NA; J: TRBJ2-7; CDR3: ASSLGRGGDEQY
D: NA; V: TRBV30; size: NA; J: TRBJ2-7; CDR3: AWSGTSSYEQY
D: NA; V: TRBV28; size: NA; J: TRBJ1-3; CDR3: ASSTFIASGNTIY
D: NA; V: TRBV6-5; size: NA; J: TRBJ2-3; CDR3: ASSYRAPTQSDTQY
D: NA; V: TRBV7-3; size: NA; J: TRBJ2-5; CDR3: ASSLLAGETQY
D: TRBD2; V: TRBV12-5; size: NA; J: TRBJ2-1; CDR3: ASGLAVLALSGGGGDEQF
D: NA; V: TRBV4-1; size: NA; J: TRBJ2-1; CDR3: ASSQVLELSSYNEQF
D: TRBD1; V: TRBV9; size: NA; J: TRBJ2-6; CDR3: ASSTQGGGSGANVLT
D: NA; V: TRBV5-6; size: NA; J: TRBJ1-5; CDR3: ASSLGTGGGPGNQPQH